The 10 T cell receptor beta chains listed next were all sequenced from one sample in a study of somatic mutations in cytotoxic T cells in rheumatoid arthritis. The table came from immunoSEQ multiplex PCR; TCRdb's copy has only in-frame clones and leaves some out. The sample has 15,000 to 20,000 clones, 65% to 85% seen once. Sequenced: CD8+ T cells sorted from blood. All receptors come from an adult with rheumatoid arthritis.

This clone was detected only a few times. CDR3 in amino acids: CASSYSRATEAFF. The CDR3 DNA reads TGTGCCAGCAGTTACTCGAGGGCGACTGAAGCTTTCTTT. The rearrangement links TRBV6-5 to TRBJ1-1, with D unresolved. CDR1 and CDR2 (germline): MNHEY, SVGAGI. The CDR3 runs to 13 residues. The V end was cut by 0 bases, the J end by 5 bases, with 7 bases between.

The genes are TRBV7-9 and TRBJ2-7, with D tentatively TRBD1 or TRBD2 (5 bases each). Germline V gene lookup returns CDR1 SEHNR and CDR2 FQNEAQ (reference sequence). The CDR3 spans 15 residues. With 0 bases removed from V and 4 bases from J, the gap between germline ends came to 13 bases. CDR3 residues: CASSLARRDRYEQYF. CDR3 nucleotides: TGTGCCAGCAGCTTAGCCCGCAGGGACCGGTACGAGCAGTACTTC.

This clone was seen only a few times. The chain uses TRBV4-1 and TRBJ2-1; D unclear. The V gene's germline CDR1 is MGHRA and CDR2 YSYEKL. CDR3 size: 13 residues. V gave up 4 bases and J gave up 6 bases, with 10 bases separating them. DNA of the CDR3: TGCGCCAGCAGCCCTTATCTACCCAATGAGCAGTTCTTC. Translation gives CASSPYLPNEQFF.

The V gene is TRBV5-6, the J gene TRBJ1-3, with D perhaps matching TRBD1 (5 bases). V dropped 4 bases and J dropped 6 bases, with 14 bases sitting between them. The CDR3 covers 14 residues. Germline V gene lookup returns CDR1 SGHDT and CDR2 YYEEEE. The CDR3 reads CASSPDQGENTIYF. In DNA form, the CDR3 reads TGTGCCAGCAGCCCCGATCAGGGCGAAAACACCATATATTTT.

This chain uses TRBV28 with TRBJ2-4; D gene ambiguous. The CDR3 extends over 16 amino acids. Germline V gene lookup returns CDR1 MDHEN and CDR2 SYDVKM. V was pared by 2 bases and J by 0 bases, with 11 bases between. This CDR3 is CASSLGITLAKNIQYF. The CDR3 DNA is TGTGCCAGCAGTTTAGGCATTACCTTAGCCAAAAACATTCAGTACTTC.

The chain combines TRBV27 with TRBJ2-7; D uncertain. Germline assignment: CDR1 MNHEY and CDR2 SMNVEV (reference sequence). The V and J ends lost 4 bases and 2 bases respectively, with 9 bases between them. The CDR3 length is 13 residues. In DNA form, the CDR3 reads TGTGCCAGCAGTTATGCTAGTCCCTACGAGCAGTACTTC. This gives the protein CASSYASPYEQYF.

The rearrangement links TRBV11-2 to TRBJ1-5; D gene unclear. Trimming stripped 5 bases from V and 4 bases from J, with 9 bases between. CDR3 length equals 13 residues. Germline lookup yields CDR1 SGHAT and CDR2 FQNNGV. This CDR3 reads CASSPGENQPQHF. In DNA, the CDR3 is TGTGCCAGCAGCCCCGGAGAAAATCAGCCCCAGCATTTT.

The rearrangement uses TRBV12-5 and TRBJ1-1; TRBD1 agrees at 8 bases. Losses at the gene ends were 6 bases for V and 7 bases for J; bases not matched to a gene: 10. CDR1 LGHNT and CDR2 FRNRAP come from the germline V gene. The CDR3 covers 14 residues. The chain's CDR3 is CASGRGQGPLEAFF. The CDR3 nucleotides are TGTGCTAGTGGCCGTGGACAGGGCCCCCTTGAAGCTTTCTTT.

The chain links TRBV5-1 to TRBJ1-2; the match to TRBD1 covers 7 bases. Germline CDR1 reads SGHRS; CDR2 reads YFSETQ. The ends lost 0 bases at V and 8 bases at J; junction bases unmatched: 10. The CDR3 is 15 amino acids. The CDR3 region has the DNA TGCGCCAGCAGCTTGGCCCCAGGGGGTTCCTACGGCTACACCTTC. Translated: CASSLAPGGSYGYTF.

The genes are TRBV2 and TRBJ2-1; perhaps D is TRBD1 or TRBD2 (6 bases each). Trimming took 4 bases from V and 10 from J, leaving 14 bases between them. Germline V gene sequence: CDR1 SNHLY, CDR2 FYNNEI. This CDR3 has 13 amino acids. The DNA of the CDR3 is TGTGCCAGCAGTGGAGGGGGGATGCGGGAGCAGTTCTTC. Translation gives CASSGGGMREQFF.